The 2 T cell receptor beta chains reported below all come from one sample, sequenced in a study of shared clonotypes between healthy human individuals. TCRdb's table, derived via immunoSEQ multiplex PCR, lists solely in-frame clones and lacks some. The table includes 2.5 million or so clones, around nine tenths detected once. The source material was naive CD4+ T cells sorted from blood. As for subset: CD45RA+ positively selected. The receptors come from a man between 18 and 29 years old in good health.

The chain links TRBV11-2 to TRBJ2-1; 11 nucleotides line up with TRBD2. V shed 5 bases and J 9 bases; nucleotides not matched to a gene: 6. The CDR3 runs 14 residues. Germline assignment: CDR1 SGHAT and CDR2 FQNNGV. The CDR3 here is CASSLAGGLAEQFF. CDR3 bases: TGTGCCAGCAGCCTAGCGGGAGGTCTGGCTGAGCAGTTCTTC.

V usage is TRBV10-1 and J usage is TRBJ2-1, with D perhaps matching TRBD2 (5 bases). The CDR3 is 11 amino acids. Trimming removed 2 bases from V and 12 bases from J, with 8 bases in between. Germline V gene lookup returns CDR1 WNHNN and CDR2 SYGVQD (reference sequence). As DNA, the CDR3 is TGCGCCAGCAGTGAGGGACTGTCGCAGTTCTTC. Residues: CASSEGLSQFF.